These 9 T cell receptor beta chains came from one sample sequenced in a study of T-cell memory formation after mild COVID-19. One entry per CDR3 protein, called by TCRdb with MiXCR from the 5' RACE reads. The data show roughly 550,000 distinct CDR3 sequences, roughly 22% seen once. The sequenced sample was PBMCs or a T cell subset sorted from them (not recorded which). The receptors stem from an adult woman who had mild COVID-19 (a few samples of this study predate the infection). Cell type and time point are not known.

There are a few counts of this clonotype. The chain couples TRBV12-3 or TRBV12-4 to TRBJ2-3; D call uncertain. Trimming took off 2 bases at V and 0 bases at J, with 6 bases between the two ends. This CDR3 region has 14 residues. In DNA form, the CDR3 reads TGTGCCAGCAGTTTATCGACTAGCACAGATACGCAGTATTTT. It encodes CASSLSTSTDTQYF.

The CDR3 region is CASSLLDSYSNQPQHF. The CDR3, as DNA: TGTGCCAGCAGCTTACTAGACAGCTATAGCAATCAGCCCCAGCATTTT. The rearrangement links TRBV7-6 to TRBJ1-5, with a weak D call TRBD1 (5 bases). The germline V gene has CDR1 SGHVS and CDR2 FNYEAQ. CDR3 length: 16 amino acids. V was pared by 2 bases and J by 0 bases, with 11 bases between.

This chain joins TRBV7-9 and TRBJ2-1; perhaps TRBD2 as D (6 bases). V lost 4 bases to trimming and J lost 16 bases, with 11 bases between them. CDR3 length equals 10 residues. CDR1 SEHNR and CDR2 FQNEAQ come from the germline V gene (reference sequence). CDR3 nucleotide sequence: TGTGCCAGCAGCTCGGGGACTCCATTCTTC. Amino acids: CASSSGTPFF. The variable domain in full, completed from reference TRBV7-9 and TRBJ2-1, reads DTGVSQNPRHKITKRGQNVTFRCDPISEHNRLYWYRQTLGQGPEFLTYFQNEAQLEKSRLLSDRFSAERPKGSFSTLEIQRTEQGDSAMYLCASSSGTPFFGPGTRLTVL.

This clonotype has just a few counts. The V call is TRBV28, the J call TRBJ1-5; D ambiguous. Trimming cost V 6 bases and J 11 bases, with 29 bases left between them. The germline V gene encodes CDR1 MDHEN and CDR2 SYDVKM. This CDR3 is built from 17 residues. In DNA form, the CDR3 reads TGTGCCAGCAGCCCATTCCGGGAAGGCCTACGATCAGCGACCCAGCATTTT. It specifies CASSPFREGLRSATQHF. The whole variable domain, remainder taken from reference TRBV28 and TRBJ1-5, is DVKVTQSSRYLVKRTGEKVFLECVQDMDHENMFWYRQDPGLGLRLIYFSYDVKMKEKGDIPEGYSVSREKKERFSLILESASTNQTSMYLCASSPFREGLRSATQHFGDGTRLSIL.

The chain recombines TRBV7-8 with TRBJ2-1; 8 bases align to TRBD2. This CDR3 comprises 21 residues. V was clipped by 1 base and J by 0 bases; unmatched bases: 17. CDR1 is SGHVS, CDR2 FQNEAQ, per germline. The CDR3, as DNA: TGTGCCAGCAGCTTAGGGGGGGGCGGGAGGACCTACTCCAGCTCCTACAATGAGCAGTTCTTC. Its translation is CASSLGGGGRTYSSSYNEQFF. The full variable domain, completed using reference TRBV7-8 and TRBJ2-1, is GAGVSQSPRYKVAKRGQDVALRCDPISGHVSLFWYQQALGQGPEFLTYFQNEAQLDKSGLPSDRFFAERPEGSVSTLKIQRTQQEDSAVYLCASSLGGGGRTYSSSYNEQFFGPGTRLTVL.

The CDR3 DNA sequence: TGCGCCAGCAGCCCCTCCCCCCCCGGGACTATGTACAATGAGCAGTTCTTC. This translates into CASSPSPPGTMYNEQFF. The chain links TRBV5-1 to TRBJ2-1; 7 bases agree with TRBD2. The CDR3 is 17 amino acids. CDR1 is SGHRS and CDR2 is YFSETQ in the germline V gene. Germline trimming cut 4 bases from V and 4 bases from J; bases unmatched to any gene: 14.

The V and J genes are TRBV6-5 and TRBJ1-1; 8 nucleotides agree with TRBD1. The CDR3 spans 17 residues. J gave up 4 bases and V 0 bases, and 10 bases lay outside the gene matches. Germline CDR1 reads MNHEY; CDR2 reads SVGAGI. For the CDR3, the DNA is TGTGCCAGCAGTTACTCGATCGGCCAGGGGGCATCCACTGAAGCTTTCTTT. Its protein is CASSYSIGQGASTEAFF.

There are a few counts of this clonotype. CDR3 DNA sequence: TGTGCCAGCAGTCCTTGGGACGTAAACGAGCAGTACTTC. Protein: CASSPWDVNEQYF. The chain combines TRBV6-6 with TRBJ2-7; D may match TRBD1 or TRBD2 (5 bases each). The CDR3 has 13 residues. V lost 5 bases to trimming and J lost 5 bases, with 13 bases between them. Germline values: CDR1 MNHNY, CDR2 SVGAGI (reference sequence).

The rearrangement links TRBV7-6 to TRBJ2-2; D call uncertain. Looked up from germline, CDR1 is SGHVS and CDR2 is FNYEAQ. The ends were cut back, 3 bases at V and 4 bases at J, with 9 bases in the middle. CDR3 length: 14 residues. CDR3 in amino acids: CASSFSLITGELFF. The CDR3 bases are TGTGCCAGCAGCTTTAGTCTCATCACCGGGGAGCTGTTTTTT.